Detailed here is one T cell receptor beta chain. No antigen is known for it. V gave up 4 bases and J gave up 7 bases, with 17 bases separating them. The germline V gene has CDR1 LGHDT and CDR2 YNNKEL (reference sequence). This CDR3 region has 15 residues. The sample is drawn from a study of T cell responses to AZD1222 COVID-19 vaccine. The assay was immunoSEQ multiplex PCR, and TCRdb's table has in-frame clones only and misses some. The sample shows 130,000 to 150,000 clones, around nine tenths of them seen only once. Study results and limitations: It should be noted that donors were predominantly white British and more often female, and clonal diversity was possibly underestimated. The study reported that nearly half of spike-specific TCRs target unmutated variant regions. CD4 TCRs associated with vaccination spanned spike, dominating at 160-218 and 743-854. Elevations in Spike-specific TCR breadth and depth followed administration of two AZD1222 doses.

This sequence originates from an adult in good health. This chain joins TRBV3-1 (or the pseudogene TRBV3-2) and TRBJ1-5; D is uncertain. Sequences were derived from peripheral blood, sampled on day 0 of MenACWY control vaccination. CDR3 sequence: CASSPVPGVMQPQHF. The DNA of the CDR3 is TGTGCCAGCAGCCCGGTACCTGGGGTAATGCAGCCCCAGCATTTT.